Listed below are T cell receptor beta chains from one sample, sequenced in a study of blood T cell repertoires in COVID-19. The table came from immunoSEQ multiplex PCR; TCRdb's copy has only in-frame clones and leaves some out. The sample lists about 91,000 clones; 70% to 90% were seen once. Sample: peripheral blood. Receptor source: an older man with acute or convalescent COVID-19. Both conserved end residues are part of each CDR3. D genes are given only for firm matches. Where a row states a size, it is once, few, many or the class of an expanded clone; other rows omit it.

d_call j_call clone_size v_call cdr3_nt cdr3_aa
- TRBJ2-2 - TRBV6-5 TGTGCCAGCAGCCGTGACAGACCGAACACCGGGGAGCTGTTTTTT CASSRDRPNTGELFF
- TRBJ1-1 - TRBV6-5 TGTGCCAGCGGAGGGACTGAAGCTTTCTTT CASGGTEAFF
- TRBJ1-6 - TRBV6-1 TGTGCCAGCAGTGAACTACAGAATTCACCCCTCCACTTT CASSELQNSPLHF
- TRBJ1-2 once TRBV3-1/TRBV3-2 TGTGCCAGCAGCCAAGAAGCAGGGTGGTATGGCTACACCTTC CASSQEAGWYGYTF
TRBD1 TRBJ2-7 - TRBV3-1/TRBV3-2 TGTGCCAGCAGCACCCGGACAGGGGGCTACGAGCAGTACTTC CASSTRTGGYEQYF
TRBD1 TRBJ1-1 - TRBV18 TGTGCCAGCTCACCCCTCCCCCGACAGGGTGGGACTGAAGCTTTCTTT CASSPLPRQGGTEAFF
TRBD1 TRBJ2-3 - TRBV28 TGTGCCAGCAGTTCCCCGGGACAGAGCACAGATACGCAGTATTTT CASSSPGQSTDTQYF
TRBD2 TRBJ2-3 - TRBV9 TGTGCCAGCAGCTCCCGAGGGGCGGGGGGGCCGCCAGATACGCAGTATTTT CASSSRGAGGPPDTQYF
TRBD1 TRBJ1-6 once TRBV28 TGTGCCAGCAGCTTTCGACAGGGGAGAGGTTCACCCCTCCACTTT CASSFRQGRGSPLHF
- TRBJ2-7 - TRBV6-7 TGTGCCAGCAGTTTAAGGGGTGCTCCCTACGAGCAGTACTTC CASSLRGAPYEQYF
TRBD1 TRBJ1-1 - TRBV3-1/TRBV3-2 TGTGCCAGCAGCTGGGACAGGGGGCGAACTGAAGCTTTCTTT CASSWDRGRTEAFF
- TRBJ1-4 - TRBV5-4 TGTGCCAGCAGCTTTGGGACACATGAAAAACTGTTTTTT CASSFGTHEKLFF
TRBD2 TRBJ2-3 - TRBV4-2 TGTGCCAGCAGCGCCGAGGCTAGCGGGGGTGCAGATACGCAGTATTTT CASSAEASGGADTQYF
- TRBJ2-3 - TRBV21-1 TGTGCCAGCAGCAAGGCCGGGACTAGCGAGATACCCCGCGATACGCAGTATTTT CASSKAGTSEIPRDTQYF
TRBD1 TRBJ1-5 - TRBV2 TGTGCCAGCAGTAAGACAGGGAGTGGCAATCAGCCCCAGCATTTT CASSKTGSGNQPQHF
TRBD1 TRBJ1-1 - TRBV23-1 TGCGCCAGCAGAATCACAGGGGGCGCAAAGGAAGCTTTCTTT CASRITGGAKEAFF
- TRBJ1-4 - TRBV10-1 TGCGCCAGCAGTGCCGGGGTTAATGAAAAACTGTTTTTT CASSAGVNEKLFF
- TRBJ1-4 - TRBV6-4 TGTGCCAGCAGAATACCCAGGGACATCGGCGAAAAACTGTTTTTT CASRIPRDIGEKLFF
- TRBJ1-6 once TRBV3-1/TRBV3-2 TGTGCCAGCAGCCCACGGGCTGGGGGGTTGCATTCACCCCTCCACTTT CASSPRAGGLHSPLHF
- TRBJ1-5 once TRBV19 TGTGCCACCGGACTACAAAGCAATCAGCCCCAGCATTTT CATGLQSNQPQHF
- TRBJ2-7 - TRBV3-1/TRBV3-2 TGTGCCAGCAGCCCCCGGACTAGGGGGGGCGAGCAGTACTTC CASSPRTRGGEQYF
- TRBJ1-1 - TRBV7-9 TGTGCCAGCAGCTTAGCGCATGCGGGCTCTGAAGCTTTCTTT CASSLAHAGSEAFF
TRBD1 TRBJ2-7 once TRBV11-2 TGTGCCAGCAGCATGGGACAGTCCTTAACCTACGAGCAGTACTTC CASSMGQSLTYEQYF
TRBD1 TRBJ2-3 - TRBV5-1 TGCGCCAGCAGCCCGGCACAGGGGACAGATACGCAGTATTTT CASSPAQGTDTQYF
- TRBJ2-5 - TRBV28 TGTGCCAGCAGAAGACACGGAATCCAAGAGACCCAGTACTTC CASRRHGIQETQYF
TRBD2 TRBJ2-3 - TRBV5-4 TGTGCCAGCAGCTACAGCGGGGGGAGCACAGATACGCAGTATTTT CASSYSGGSTDTQYF
- TRBJ1-2 - TRBV5-1 TGCGCCAGCAGCTTGATGGACAATAACTATGGCTACACCTTC CASSLMDNNYGYTF
TRBD1 TRBJ1-6 once TRBV6-2/TRBV6-3 TGTGCCAGCAGCCAGACCACAGGGGGCGGTCGGAATTCACCCCTCCACTTT CASSQTTGGGRNSPLHF
- TRBJ1-3 - TRBV10-2 TGCGCCACCCTCCTTCTAAACACCATATATTTT CATLLLNTIYF
TRBD2 TRBJ2-5 - TRBV6-6 TGTGCCAGCAACGGCGGGACTAGCGGGTACCAAGAGACCCAGTACTTC CASNGGTSGYQETQYF
TRBD2 TRBJ2-1 - TRBV6-5 TGTGCCAGCATCGCCGCTAGCGGGGGGGACAATGAGCAGTTCTTC CASIAASGGDNEQFF
TRBD2 TRBJ2-3 - TRBV9 TGTGCCAGCAGCGGACCCGGACTAGCGGGGGTCAACACAGATACGCAGTATTTT CASSGPGLAGVNTDTQYF
TRBD2 TRBJ2-2 once TRBV6-1 TGTGCCAGCAGTGAAGGGCGGGGGACCGTTAACACCGGGGAGCTGTTTTTT CASSEGRGTVNTGELFF
TRBD1 TRBJ1-1 - TRBV29-1 TGCAGCGCCACCTACGCGGGACAGCCGAACACTGAAGCTTTCTTT CSATYAGQPNTEAFF
TRBD1 TRBJ1-1 - TRBV28 TGTGCCAGCAGTTCCGGGACAGGCACTGAAGCTTTCTTT CASSSGTGTEAFF
- TRBJ1-4 - TRBV28 TGTGCCAGCAGTACACTCGAGCGGGAAAAACTGTTTTTT CASSTLEREKLFF
TRBD1 TRBJ2-1 - TRBV20-1 TGCAGTGCTGGTGGACAGGGAGGTTCCTACAATGAGCAGTTCTTC CSAGGQGGSYNEQFF